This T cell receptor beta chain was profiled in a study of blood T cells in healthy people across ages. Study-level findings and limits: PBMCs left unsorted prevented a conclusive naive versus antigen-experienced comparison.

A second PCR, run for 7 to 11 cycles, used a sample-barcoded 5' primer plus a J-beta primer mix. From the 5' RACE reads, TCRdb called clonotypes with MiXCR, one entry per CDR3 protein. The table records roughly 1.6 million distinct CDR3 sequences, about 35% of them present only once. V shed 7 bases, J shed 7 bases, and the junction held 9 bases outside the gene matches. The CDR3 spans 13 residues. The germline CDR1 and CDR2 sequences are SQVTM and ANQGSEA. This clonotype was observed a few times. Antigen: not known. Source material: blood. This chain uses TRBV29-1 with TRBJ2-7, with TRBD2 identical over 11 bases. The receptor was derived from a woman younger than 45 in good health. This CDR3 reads CSAQGTSGWEQYF. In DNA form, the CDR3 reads TGCAGCGCCCAAGGGACTAGCGGTTGGGAGCAGTACTTC.